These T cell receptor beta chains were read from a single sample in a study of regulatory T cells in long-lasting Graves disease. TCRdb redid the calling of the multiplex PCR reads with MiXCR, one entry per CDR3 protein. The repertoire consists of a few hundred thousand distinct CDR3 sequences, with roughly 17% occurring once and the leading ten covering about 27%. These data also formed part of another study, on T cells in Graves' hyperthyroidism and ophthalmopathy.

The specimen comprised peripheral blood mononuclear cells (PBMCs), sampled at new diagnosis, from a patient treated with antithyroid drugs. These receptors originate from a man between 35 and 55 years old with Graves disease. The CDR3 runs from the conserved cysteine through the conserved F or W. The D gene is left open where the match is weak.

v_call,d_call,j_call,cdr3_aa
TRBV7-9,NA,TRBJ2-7,CASSLGGGHTYEQYF
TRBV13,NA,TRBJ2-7,CASSTRAHEQYF
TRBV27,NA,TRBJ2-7,CASSLDSVYEQYF
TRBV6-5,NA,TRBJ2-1,CASSYSTGVGDEQFF
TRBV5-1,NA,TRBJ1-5,CASSYAANQPQHF
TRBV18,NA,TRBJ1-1,CASSPRRNTEAFF
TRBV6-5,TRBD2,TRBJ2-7,CASSYRGSYEQYF
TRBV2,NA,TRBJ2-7,CASNPKVGSSYEQYF
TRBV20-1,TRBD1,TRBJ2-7,CSARGGQGALNEQYF
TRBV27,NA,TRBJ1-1,CASSLGLQANTEAFF
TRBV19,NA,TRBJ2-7,CASSISGQGVYEQYF